This is a list of T cell receptor beta chains from one sample in a study of blood T cell repertoires in COVID-19. The protocol was immunoSEQ multiplex PCR, while the TCRdb copy is restricted to in-frame clones and leaves out a portion. The sample has 300,000 or so clones; approximately 89% are singletons. Sequenced sample: peripheral blood. The receptors originated from a woman aged 25 to 39 with COVID-19, enrolled during active disease. CDR3s include the opening cysteine and the closing phenylalanine or tryptophan. Fields, in order: clone size, D gene, J gene, V gene, CDR3 DNA, CDR3 protein. D genes are given only for firm matches. Clone size is given for some rows only: seen once, a few or many times, or a class if the clone is expanded.

size: -
D: -
J: TRBJ1-6
V: TRBV7-6
DNA: TGTGCCAGCAGCTTAGCAAGGGGGACGGGGTCACCCCTCCACTTT
CDR3: CASSLARGTGSPLHF

size: -
D: -
J: TRBJ1-3
V: TRBV7-2
DNA: TGTGCCAGCGGCCCCGGGGGAGGCTCTGGAAACACCATATATTTT
CDR3: CASGPGGGSGNTIYF

size: -
D: -
J: TRBJ1-6
V: TRBV30
DNA: TGTGCCTGGAGCGCCACAGGGCAAAATTCACCCCTCCACTTT
CDR3: CAWSATGQNSPLHF

size: -
D: -
J: TRBJ2-2
V: TRBV7-9
DNA: TGTGCCAGCAGCCCGAAATACACCGACGGGGAGCTGTTTTTT
CDR3: CASSPKYTDGELFF

size: -
D: -
J: TRBJ1-1
V: TRBV11-2
DNA: TGTGCCAGCAGCTCGGACAGGAACACTGAAGCTTTCTTT
CDR3: CASSSDRNTEAFF

size: -
D: -
J: TRBJ1-4
V: TRBV10-3
DNA: TGTGCCATCAGTGAGTCCGCAGGGGCGCCTGTTGCAACTAATGAAAAACTGTTTTTT
CDR3: CAISESAGAPVATNEKLFF

size: -
D: TRBD1
J: TRBJ2-3
V: TRBV2
DNA: TGTGCCAGCAATTGGGACAGAAACACAGATACGCAGTATTTT
CDR3: CASNWDRNTDTQYF

size: -
D: -
J: TRBJ2-5
V: TRBV12-3/TRBV12-4
DNA: TGTGCTACCTCCAGCAGCGGGTTAGAGACCCAGTACTTC
CDR3: CATSSSGLETQYF

size: -
D: -
J: TRBJ1-1
V: TRBV11-3
DNA: TGTGCCAGCCTCCATGGTGGCCTGAACACTGAAGCTTTCTTT
CDR3: CASLHGGLNTEAFF

size: -
D: TRBD1
J: TRBJ2-7
V: TRBV5-5
DNA: TGTGCCAGCAGCTTGGCGACAGGGGATTACGAGCAGTACTTC
CDR3: CASSLATGDYEQYF

size: -
D: -
J: TRBJ2-7
V: TRBV10-3
DNA: TGTGCCATCAGTCCAGGAGGCGAGCAGTACTTC
CDR3: CAISPGGEQYF

size: -
D: -
J: TRBJ2-1
V: TRBV7-3
DNA: TGTGCCAGCAGCCCCACGGGAGTCTACAATGAGCAGTTCTTC
CDR3: CASSPTGVYNEQFF

size: -
D: -
J: TRBJ1-1
V: TRBV5-1
DNA: TGCGCCAGCAGCCCCCCAGGGTTCACTGAAGCTTTCTTT
CDR3: CASSPPGFTEAFF

size: -
D: TRBD2
J: TRBJ2-7
V: TRBV7-9
DNA: TGTGCCAGCAGCTCCCCCGGGACTAGCGGGAGGGAGTTCTCAGGGGAGCAGTACTTC
CDR3: CASSSPGTSGREFSGEQYF

size: -
D: TRBD2
J: TRBJ2-4
V: TRBV28
DNA: TGTGCCAGCAGTTTCTGGGGAGGTAGCGGGATGGACAAAAACATTCAGTACTTC
CDR3: CASSFWGGSGMDKNIQYF

size: -
D: TRBD1
J: TRBJ2-5
V: TRBV19
DNA: TGTGCCAGTAGTACAGCCTCCGGGACAGGGGGGAAAGAGACCCAGTACTTC
CDR3: CASSTASGTGGKETQYF

size: once
D: -
J: TRBJ1-3
V: TRBV6-5
DNA: TGTGCCAGCAGTCCTGAGGACAGCCGAAACACCATATATTTT
CDR3: CASSPEDSRNTIYF

size: -
D: -
J: TRBJ1-1
V: TRBV18
DNA: TGTGCCAGCTCACCACAGGGGTCCACTGAAGCTTTCTTT
CDR3: CASSPQGSTEAFF

size: -
D: TRBD2
J: TRBJ2-2
V: TRBV28
DNA: TGTGCCAGCATAGGAGCGGGACACACCGGGGAGCTGTTTTTT
CDR3: CASIGAGHTGELFF

size: -
D: TRBD2
J: TRBJ2-7
V: TRBV28
DNA: TGTGCCAGCAGTTTACTTGGGACTAGCGGGAGAGCCTACGAGCAGTACTTC
CDR3: CASSLLGTSGRAYEQYF

size: -
D: -
J: TRBJ1-5
V: TRBV28
DNA: TGTGCCAGCAGTCCAGGGCCTAGCAATCAGCCCCAGCATTTT
CDR3: CASSPGPSNQPQHF

size: -
D: -
J: TRBJ2-2
V: TRBV28
DNA: TGTGCTGTTGCAGGGGCTCTCACCGGGGAGCTGTTTTTT
CDR3: CAVAGALTGELFF

size: -
D: TRBD2
J: TRBJ2-7
V: TRBV5-4
DNA: TGTGCCAGCAGCCGTTGGGCAGCTAGCGGGAGGGACTCCTACGAGCAGTACTTC
CDR3: CASSRWAASGRDSYEQYF

size: -
D: -
J: TRBJ2-3
V: TRBV27
DNA: TGTGCCAGCAGTTTACTAGCGAGAGGTAGCACAGATACGCAGTATTTT
CDR3: CASSLLARGSTDTQYF

size: -
D: -
J: TRBJ2-1
V: TRBV7-9
DNA: TGTGCCAGCAGCTCATACGGGAGCTCCTACAATGAGCAGTTCTTC
CDR3: CASSSYGSSYNEQFF

size: -
D: TRBD1
J: TRBJ2-7
V: TRBV3-1/TRBV3-2
DNA: TGTGCCAGCCGGACAGGGGATGGCGAGCAGTACTTC
CDR3: CASRTGDGEQYF

size: -
D: -
J: TRBJ2-7
V: TRBV11-2
DNA: TGTGCCAGCAGCTTGGAGTCGGCCTACGAGCAGTACTTC
CDR3: CASSLESAYEQYF

size: few
D: TRBD2
J: TRBJ2-2
V: TRBV28
DNA: TGTGCCAGCAGTATATCTGGAGCGGGAGCGAACACCGGGGAGCTGTTTTTT
CDR3: CASSISGAGANTGELFF

size: -
D: TRBD2
J: TRBJ2-3
V: TRBV9
DNA: TGTGCCAGCAGCCTTAGCGGGAGGGTGGCAGATACGCAGTATTTT
CDR3: CASSLSGRVADTQYF

size: -
D: -
J: TRBJ1-1
V: TRBV19
DNA: TGTGCCAGTAGTATACCAGGGAGGCGGACTGAAGCTTTCTTT
CDR3: CASSIPGRRTEAFF

size: -
D: TRBD2
J: TRBJ2-1
V: TRBV9
DNA: TGTGCCAGCACAATGGTGGGACTAGCGGGAGTCGATGAGCAGTTCTTC
CDR3: CASTMVGLAGVDEQFF

size: -
D: TRBD1
J: TRBJ1-1
V: TRBV30
DNA: TGTGCCTGGAGCTCCACAGGGGGCCGGTATAGGAACACTGAAGCTTTCTTT
CDR3: CAWSSTGGRYRNTEAFF

size: -
D: -
J: TRBJ1-4
V: TRBV5-1
DNA: TGCGCCAGCAGCTTTGAAGGGGGTGGCGAAAAACTGTTTTTT
CDR3: CASSFEGGGEKLFF

size: -
D: -
J: TRBJ2-2
V: TRBV27
DNA: TGTGCCAGCAGTCCCCCCGCAGGGGGAGGCGGGGAGCTGTTTTTT
CDR3: CASSPPAGGGGELFF

size: -
D: TRBD1
J: TRBJ2-6
V: TRBV24-1
DNA: TGTGCCACCAGTACAGGGGCTGGGGCCAACGTCCTGACTTTC
CDR3: CATSTGAGANVLTF

size: -
D: -
J: TRBJ1-4
V: TRBV11-2
DNA: TGTGCCAGCAGCTTAGATCGCAGGAATGAAAAACTGTTTTTT
CDR3: CASSLDRRNEKLFF

size: -
D: -
J: TRBJ1-2
V: TRBV30
DNA: TGTGCCTGGAGTGTACGACGGGAGAACTATGGCTACACCTTC
CDR3: CAWSVRRENYGYTF

size: -
D: -
J: TRBJ2-1
V: TRBV19
DNA: TGTGCCAGTTTCTTAGGCGGGGAGCAGTTCTTC
CDR3: CASFLGGEQFF

size: once
D: -
J: TRBJ2-1
V: TRBV15
DNA: TGTGCCACCAGCAGAGTGGGCCAGGGGTCCTACAATGAGCAGTTCTTC
CDR3: CATSRVGQGSYNEQFF

size: -
D: -
J: TRBJ1-5
V: TRBV5-5
DNA: TGTGCCAGCAGCCCAGGGGATTATAGCAATCAGCCCCAGCATTTT
CDR3: CASSPGDYSNQPQHF

size: -
D: TRBD2
J: TRBJ2-1
V: TRBV12-5
DNA: TGTGCTAGTGGTTTGGTACTAGGGTCGGGAGGGCCGGGGAATGAGCAGTTCTTC
CDR3: CASGLVLGSGGPGNEQFF

size: -
D: -
J: TRBJ1-3
V: TRBV19
DNA: TGTGCCAGTAGTATTGCGCTCGGGGTTTCTGGAAACACCATATATTTT
CDR3: CASSIALGVSGNTIYF

size: -
D: TRBD1
J: TRBJ1-4
V: TRBV27
DNA: TGTGCCATTCCTCCGTACGGGACAGGCGGTGAAAAACTGTTTTTT
CDR3: CAIPPYGTGGEKLFF

size: -
D: TRBD1
J: TRBJ2-5
V: TRBV28
DNA: TGTGCCAGCAGTTTGGGACAGGGAGGGAGCCAGGGGGAGACCCAGTACTTC
CDR3: CASSLGQGGSQGETQYF

size: -
D: TRBD1
J: TRBJ1-5
V: TRBV28
DNA: TGTGCCAGCAGTTTAGCGGGACAGGGCCTTCCTAGCAATCAGCCCCAGCATTTT
CDR3: CASSLAGQGLPSNQPQHF

size: -
D: -
J: TRBJ1-2
V: TRBV10-3
DNA: TGTGCCATCAGTGGGTTAGCCTCAGACTATGGCTACACCTTC
CDR3: CAISGLASDYGYTF

size: -
D: TRBD2
J: TRBJ2-2
V: TRBV5-4
DNA: TGTGCCAGCAGCGCCCCTCGGGAGGGCCCCACCGGGGAGCTGTTTTTT
CDR3: CASSAPREGPTGELFF

size: -
D: -
J: TRBJ2-1
V: TRBV5-1
DNA: TGCGCCAGCAGCTTCAGAGTTGAGGTGGATGAGCAGTTCTTC
CDR3: CASSFRVEVDEQFF